This TCR gamma chain was sequenced in a study of gamma-delta T cells after stem cell transplantation. TCRdb called clones from the RT-PCR reads again using CATT. The sample carries thousands of gamma-chain clones, nearly 5% recorded once. The V segment lost 0 bases and the J segment 6 bases; nucleotides outside the gene matches: 8. Per germline, CDR1 EGSTGY and CDR2 YDSYTSSV. This CDR3 comprises 14 residues. The chain carries TRGV4 and TRGJ1 or TRGJ2. The receptor was isolated from a human donor. It is not recorded whose cells these are; they may come from a transplant donor. What was sequenced was gamma-delta T cells. Here the CDR3 reads CATWDGPGIYKKLF. The CDR3 DNA reads TGTGCCACCTGGGATGGGCCCGGGATTTATAAGAAACTCTTT.